These 5 T cell receptor beta chains originate from one sample sequenced in a study of sequential checkpoint blockade in melanoma. Described treatment: randomized to nivolumab then ipilimumab (arm A) or the reverse (arm B). Sequencing used immunoSEQ multiplex PCR; TCRdb keeps in-frame clones, though not all of them. The data contain approximately 18,000 clones, roughly 72% of them singletons. Sample: CD8+ T cells sorted from blood (inferred from file names), taken from a patient given nivolumab and ipilimumab in sequence. All receptors come from a human donor with melanoma.

The J gene is TRBJ2-7, the V gene TRBV7-6; 11 bases are shared with TRBD1. CDR3 length: 15 residues. The ends lost 4 bases at V and 4 bases at J; junction bases unmatched: 6. The germline V gene encodes CDR1 SGHVS and CDR2 FNYEAQ. This CDR3 reads CASSSGQGAIYEQYF. The CDR3, as DNA: TGTGCCAGCAGCTCAGGACAGGGGGCGATATACGAGCAGTACTTC. Combining the CDR3 with reference TRBV7-6 and TRBJ2-7 gives the whole variable domain GAGVSQSPRYKVTKRGQDVALRCDPISGHVSLYWYRQALGQGPEFLTYFNYEAQQDKSGLPNDRFSAERPEGSISTLTIQRTEQRDSAMYRCASSSGQGAIYEQYFGPGTRLTVT.

V is TRBV7-8 and J is TRBJ1-3; no clear D. CDR1 is SGHVS, CDR2 FQNEAQ, per germline. Trimming stripped 5 bases from V and 0 bases from J, with 17 bases between. The CDR3 runs to 17 residues. CDR3 bases: TGTGCCAGCAGCCCCCGCCTCTTTTATAGCTCTGGAAACACCATATATTTT. This encodes CASSPRLFYSSGNTIYF. Full variable domain (rest looked up from reference TRBV7-8 and TRBJ1-3): GAGVSQSPRYKVAKRGQDVALRCDPISGHVSLFWYQQALGQGPEFLTYFQNEAQLDKSGLPSDRFFAERPEGSVSTLKIQRTQQEDSAVYLCASSPRLFYSSGNTIYFGEGSWLTVV.

V and J are TRBV6-5 and TRBJ2-7; no definite D call. Per germline, CDR1 MNHEY and CDR2 SVGAGI. This CDR3 region has 13 residues. V was clipped by 2 bases and J by 6 bases, with 11 bases between them. In DNA, the CDR3 is TGTGCCAGCAGTTACAGCCCTTGGTTCGAGCAGTACTTC. This sequence encodes CASSYSPWFEQYF.

The rearrangement links TRBV4-1 to TRBJ1-1; 8 bases align to TRBD1. The ends lost 4 bases at V and 1 base at J; junction bases unmatched: 11. Germline CDR1 is MGHRA and CDR2 is YSYEKL. The CDR3 contains 17 residues. The CDR3 is CASSPIQDRDRNTEAFF. CDR3 in DNA: TGCGCCAGCAGCCCCATACAGGACAGGGATCGGAACACTGAAGCTTTCTTT.

The chain carries TRBV19 and TRBJ1-1; D gene unclear. V lost 3 bases and J 0 bases, leaving 5 bases between the germline ends. The CDR3 spans 13 residues. Germline V CDR1 and CDR2: LNHDA, SQIVND (reference sequence). The CDR3 here is CASSILMNTEAFF. In DNA form, the CDR3 reads TGTGCCAGTAGTATCCTTATGAACACTGAAGCTTTCTTT.